This is a list of T cell receptor beta chains from one sample in a study of post-analysis software for immune sequencing data. TCRdb independently ran MiXCR on the PCR reads; one entry per CDR3 protein. The table has under 650,000 distinct CDR3 sequences, about 44% seen once; the top ten hold 1.7%. Sequences were obtained from blood. The source of these receptors is a girl under 18 with multiple sclerosis. The CDR3 runs from the conserved cysteine through the conserved F or W. The order of the fields is J gene, V gene, D gene, clone size, CDR3 DNA, CDR3 protein. A D gene is named only where the DNA matches it firmly. For some rows the clone size is stated as once, few or many, or as a class when expanded; others skip it.

>TRBJ1-2|TRBV10-3|.|few
TGTGCCACCGTTGCAAGGACAGCGACATACTATGGCTACACCTTC
CATVARTATYYGYTF
>TRBJ2-5|TRBV6-5|.|.
TGTGCCGGCAGCCGAACAGGAACCCAAGAGACCCAGTACTTC
CAGSRTGTQETQYF
>TRBJ1-1|TRBV29-1|.|.
TGCAGCGTTGAAGAAGGACAGAACACTGAAGCTTTCTTT
CSVEEGQNTEAFF
>TRBJ2-1|TRBV27|.|.
TGTGCCAGCAGTCTGCGGGACAGCGGAGACAATGAGCAGTTCTTC
CASSLRDSGDNEQFF
>TRBJ1-5|TRBV7-9|.|.
TGTGCCAGCACAGGAGGGGATCAGCCCCAGCATTTT
CASTGGDQPQHF
>TRBJ1-1|TRBV6-6|TRBD1|.
TGTGCCAGCGGGCGACAGGGAGGGACTGAAGCTTTCTTT
CASGRQGGTEAFF
>TRBJ2-1|TRBV6-5|TRBD1|few
TGTGCCAGCAGCCTCCAGGGACAGTTGGATGAGCAGTTCTTC
CASSLQGQLDEQFF
>TRBJ1-2|TRBV10-3|.|.
TGTGCCATCAGTGAGTCGATAGGCGATGGCTACACCTTC
CAISESIGDGYTF
>TRBJ2-1|TRBV20-1|.|.
TGCAGTGCAAGTTTTGACGGAAGCTCCTACAATGAGCAGTTCTTC
CSASFDGSSYNEQFF
>TRBJ2-1|TRBV27|TRBD1|.
TGTGCCAGCAGGGCAGGGGGCCCCCACGGTAATGAGCAGTTCTTC
CASRAGGPHGNEQFF
>TRBJ2-5|TRBV20-1|TRBD2|many
TGCAGTGCTAGAGAGGAGGAGCGGGAGGGGGTCGGGGAGCAGTACTTC
CSAREEEREGVGEQYF